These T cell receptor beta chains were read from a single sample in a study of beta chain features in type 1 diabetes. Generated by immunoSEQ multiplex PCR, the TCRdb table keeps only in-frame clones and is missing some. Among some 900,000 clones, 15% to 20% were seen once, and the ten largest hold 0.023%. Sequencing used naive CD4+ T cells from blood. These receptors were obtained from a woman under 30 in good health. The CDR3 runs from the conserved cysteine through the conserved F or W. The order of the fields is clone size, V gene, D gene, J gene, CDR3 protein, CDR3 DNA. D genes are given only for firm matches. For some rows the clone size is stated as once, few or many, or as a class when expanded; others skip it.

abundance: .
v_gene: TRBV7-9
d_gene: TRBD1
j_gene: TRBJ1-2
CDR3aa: CASTNTGTGGFCTF
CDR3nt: TGTGCCAGCACCAATACCGGGACAGGGGGATTTTGCACCTTC

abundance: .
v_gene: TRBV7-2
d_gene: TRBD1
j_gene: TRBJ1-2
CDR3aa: CASSLGGGINYGYTF
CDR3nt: TGTGCCAGCAGCCTAGGAGGGGGCATTAACTATGGCTACACCTTC

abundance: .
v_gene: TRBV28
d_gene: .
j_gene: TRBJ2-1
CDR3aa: CASSSPQPTRRNEQFF
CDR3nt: TGTGCCAGCAGTTCCCCTCAACCGACCCGACGGAATGAGCAGTTCTTC

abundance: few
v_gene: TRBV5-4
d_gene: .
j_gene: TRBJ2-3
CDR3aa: CASSVDPSTDTQYF
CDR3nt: TGTGCCAGCAGCGTTGACCCGAGCACAGATACGCAGTATTTT

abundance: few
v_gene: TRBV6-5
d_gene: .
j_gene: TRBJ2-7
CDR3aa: CASSYSKGVGYEQYF
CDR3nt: TGTGCCAGCAGTTACTCGAAGGGGGTTGGCTACGAGCAGTACTTC

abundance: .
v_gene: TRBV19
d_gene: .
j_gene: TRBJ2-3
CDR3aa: CASSLLATSSRADTQYF
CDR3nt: TGTGCCAGTAGCCTACTCGCTACTAGCAGTAGAGCAGATACGCAGTATTTT

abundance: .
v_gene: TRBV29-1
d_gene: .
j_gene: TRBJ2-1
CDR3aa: CSGRMGGYNEQFF
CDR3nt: TGCAGCGGTAGAATGGGGGGTTACAATGAGCAGTTCTTC

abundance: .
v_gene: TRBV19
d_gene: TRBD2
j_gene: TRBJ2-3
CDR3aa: CASSMVAGGPTDTQYF
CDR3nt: TGTGCCAGTAGTATGGTAGCGGGAGGGCCCACAGATACGCAGTATTTT

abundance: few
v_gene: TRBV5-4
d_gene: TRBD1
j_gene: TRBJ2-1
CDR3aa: CASSLVDRYNEQFF
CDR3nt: TGTGCCAGCAGCTTGGTGGACAGGTACAATGAGCAGTTCTTC

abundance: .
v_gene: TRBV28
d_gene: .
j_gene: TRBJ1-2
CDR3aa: CASRGGGFNYGYTF
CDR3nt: TGTGCCAGCAGGGGAGGAGGGTTTAACTATGGCTACACCTTC

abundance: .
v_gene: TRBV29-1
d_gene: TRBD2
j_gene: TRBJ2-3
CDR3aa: CSVGTSGRSTDTQYF
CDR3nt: TGCAGCGTGGGGACTAGCGGGAGGTCCACAGATACGCAGTATTTT

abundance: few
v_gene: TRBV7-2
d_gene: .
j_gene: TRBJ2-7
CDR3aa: CASTSFDGPYEQYF
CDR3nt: TGTGCCAGCACCTCTTTTGACGGCCCTTACGAGCAGTACTTC

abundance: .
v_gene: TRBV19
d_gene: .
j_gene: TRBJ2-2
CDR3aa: CASGGRMNTGELFF
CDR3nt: TGTGCCAGCGGGGGACGGATGAACACCGGGGAGCTGTTTTTT

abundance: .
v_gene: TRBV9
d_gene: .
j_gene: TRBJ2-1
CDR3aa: CASSVRGRPYNEQFF
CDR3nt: TGTGCCAGCAGCGTAAGGGGGAGACCCTACAATGAGCAGTTCTTC

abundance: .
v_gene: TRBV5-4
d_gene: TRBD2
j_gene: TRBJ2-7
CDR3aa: CASSLGSGRGAEQYF
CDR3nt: TGTGCCAGCAGCTTGGGGAGCGGGAGGGGTGCCGAGCAGTACTTC

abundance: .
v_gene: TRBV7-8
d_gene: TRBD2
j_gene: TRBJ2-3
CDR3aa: CASSRGGLLGGGNTQYF
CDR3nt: TGTGCCAGCAGCCGGGGAGGGCTACTCGGAGGTGGAAATACGCAGTATTTT

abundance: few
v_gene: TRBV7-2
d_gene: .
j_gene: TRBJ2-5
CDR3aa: CASSFVSSETQYF
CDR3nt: TGTGCCAGCAGCTTCGTTAGTTCAGAGACCCAGTACTTC

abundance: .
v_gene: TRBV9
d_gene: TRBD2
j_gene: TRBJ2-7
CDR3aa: CASSVDGAGVGEQYF
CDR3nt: TGTGCCAGCAGCGTAGATGGAGCGGGAGTGGGCGAGCAGTACTTC